One and the same sample provided the 31 T cell receptor beta chains below, sequenced in a study of T cells after yellow fever vaccination. TCRdb itself ran the 5' RACE reads through MiXCR, one entry per CDR3 protein. Of hundreds of thousands of distinct CDR3 sequences detected, approximately 19% appear once; the ten largest clones hold around 17%. The starting material was PBMCs, obtained before the yellow fever booster vaccination. These TCRs come from a young man who received the YFV17D yellow fever vaccine.

This clonotype showed up just a few times. The rearrangement joins TRBV2 to TRBJ2-1; the match to TRBD2 covers 10 bases. The germline gives CDR1 SNHLY, CDR2 FYNNEI. Trimming at V came to 5 bases and at J to 6 bases, leaving 7 bases not matched to a gene. The CDR3 covers 15 residues. The CDR3: CASSRLAGVFNEQFF. CDR3 DNA sequence: TGTGCCAGCAGTCGTCTAGCGGGGGTCTTCAATGAGCAGTTCTTC. Full variable domain (missing parts from reference TRBV2 and TRBJ2-1): EPEVTQTPSHQVTQMGQEVILRCVPISNHLYFYWYRQILGQKVEFLVSFYNNEISEKSEIFDDQFSVERPDGSNFTLKIRSTKLEDSAMYFCASSRLAGVFNEQFFGPGTRLTVL.

The chain has TRBV6-5 and TRBJ2-1; a weak D match, TRBD1 (6 bases). V was cut by 6 bases and J by 6 bases, with 15 bases left in between. The CDR3 sequence is 14 residues long. Germline V gives CDR1 MNHEY, CDR2 SVGAGI. The CDR3 coding sequence is TGTGCCAGCAGCTGGCTCAGGGGTGGCAATGAGCAGTTCTTC. Protein product: CASSWLRGGNEQFF.

V is TRBV4-3 and J is TRBJ2-1; 8 positions match TRBD2. V was clipped by 0 bases and J by 6 bases; unmatched bases: 4. Germline V gene lookup returns CDR1 LGHNA and CDR2 YSLEER. The CDR3 is 15 amino acids. The CDR3 coding sequence is TGCGCCAGCAGCCAAGATAACGGGGGGGTCAATGAGCAGTTCTTC. Protein: CASSQDNGGVNEQFF.

This chain joins TRBV12-5 and TRBJ1-1, with no clear D. This CDR3 is built from 13 residues. Looked up from germline, CDR1 is LGHNT and CDR2 is FRNRAP. Trimming left V 7 bases short and J 1 base short, with 10 bases between. This CDR3 reads CASAALGNTEAFF. DNA of the CDR3: TGTGCTAGTGCCGCCTTGGGGAACACTGAAGCTTTCTTT. Full variable domain (remainder filled in from reference TRBV12-5 and TRBJ1-1): DARVTQTPRHKVTEMGQEVTMRCQPILGHNTVFWYRQTMMQGLELLAYFRNRAPLDDSGMPKDRFSAEMPDATLATLKIQPSEPRDSAVYFCASAALGNTEAFFGQGTRLTVV.

This clonotype was counted only a few times. The V call is TRBV27, the J call TRBJ2-7, with 8 bases aligning to TRBD1. CDR1 and CDR2 (germline): MNHEY, SMNVEV (reference sequence). With V trimmed by 5 bases and J by 6 bases, 9 bases remained unmatched. The CDR3 loop spans 14 amino acids. The CDR3 sequence is CASSLDRGKSEQYF. CDR3 in DNA: TGTGCCAGCAGTCTTGACAGGGGCAAGAGCGAGCAGTACTTC.

This clonotype was seen many times. The chain couples TRBV20-1 to TRBJ2-1; no clear D. V was trimmed by 3 bases and J by 1 base, leaving 10 bases between them. Germline-derived CDR1 and CDR2 are DFQATT and SNEGSKA (reference sequence). CDR3 size: 14 residues. The CDR3 region has the DNA TGCAGTGCTAGGGGCAGGATATCCTACAATGAGCAGTTCTTC. This translates into CSARGRISYNEQFF.

This clonotype showed up just a few times. J is TRBJ2-5 and V is TRBV15; maybe TRBD1 (6 bases). This CDR3 contains 14 residues. Germline CDR1 and CDR2: LNHNV and YYDKDF (reference sequence). V was trimmed by 3 bases and J by 1 base, leaving 9 bases between them. The CDR3 region is CATSRDRSQETQYF. The CDR3 DNA sequence: TGTGCCACCAGCAGGGACAGAAGCCAAGAGACCCAGTACTTC. The whole variable domain, filled in from reference TRBV15 and TRBJ2-5, reads DAMVIQNPRYQVTQFGKPVTLSCSQTLNHNVMYWYQQKSSQAPKLLFHYYDKDFNNEADTPDNFQSRRPNTSFCFLDIRSPGLGDTAMYLCATSRDRSQETQYFGPGTRLLVL.

A few counts support this clonotype. CDR3 DNA sequence: TGTGCCAGCAGCCCACGGGTCATGAATGAGCAGTTCTTC. It encodes CASSPRVMNEQFF. V usage is TRBV7-2 and J usage is TRBJ2-1, with unresolved D. The V gene's germline CDR1 is SGHTA and CDR2 FQGNSA. V dropped 5 bases and J dropped 7 bases, with 12 bases sitting between them. The CDR3 covers 13 residues.

This clonotype was counted a few times. The chain has TRBV4-3 and TRBJ2-1, with 12 positions matching TRBD1. The CDR3 covers 15 residues. The V and J ends lost 4 bases and 7 bases, in that order; junction bases with no gene match: 5. The V gene's germline CDR1 is LGHNA and CDR2 YSLEER. CDR3 amino acids: CASSPGQGASNEQFF. The DNA for the CDR3 is TGCGCCAGCAGCCCGGGACAGGGGGCTAGTAATGAGCAGTTCTTC.

The table lists this clonotype with a few counts. The chain is built from TRBV20-1 and TRBJ1-1; maybe TRBD1 (5 bases). The ends were cut back, 5 bases at V and 5 bases at J, with 18 bases in the middle. The CDR3 runs to 14 residues. In germline, CDR1 is DFQATT, CDR2 SNEGSKA (reference sequence). CDR3 in amino acids: CSASIPAGKTEAFF. DNA for the CDR3: TGCAGTGCTTCGATTCCCGCAGGGAAAACTGAAGCTTTCTTT.

This clonotype has just a few counts. The rearrangement joins TRBV20-1 to TRBJ2-7, with 8 bases lining up with TRBD1. With V trimmed by 6 bases and J by 0 bases, 19 bases remained unmatched. The CDR3 contains 18 residues. Per the germline V gene, CDR1 is DFQATT and CDR2 is SNEGSKA (reference sequence). The CDR3 here is CSALPHHFRDRSSYEQYF. The CDR3 DNA is TGCAGTGCCCTTCCACATCATTTCCGGGACAGGAGCTCCTACGAGCAGTACTTC.

Here the CDR3 reads CASSFQGTPGTQYF. DNA for the CDR3: TGTGCCAGCAGTTTCCAAGGGACCCCAGGGACGCAGTATTTT. This chain links TRBV27 with TRBJ2-3, with D perhaps matching TRBD1 or TRBD2 (5 bases each). The V end was cut by 3 bases, the J end by 9 bases, with 16 bases between. CDR1 and CDR2 from the germline V gene are MNHEY and SMNVEV (reference sequence). CDR3 length equals 14 residues.

This clonotype was counted between two and nine times. This chain uses TRBV29-1 with TRBJ1-1, with a possible D match to TRBD1 (5 bases). The CDR3 is 15 residues long. The V end was cut by 5 bases, the J end by 1 base, with 17 bases between. From germline, CDR1 is SQVTM and CDR2 ANQGSEA. CDR3 sequence (DNA): TGCAGCGTTTGGGGCAGGGCTCGAACGAACACTGAAGCTTTCTTT. Amino acids: CSVWGRARTNTEAFF.

The CDR3: CSVASGDSYEQYV. The CDR3 bases are TGCAGCGTTGCTAGCGGGGACTCCTACGAGCAGTACGTC. This chain connects TRBV29-1 to TRBJ2-7; 9 bases line up with TRBD2. The germline V gene has CDR1 SQVTM and CDR2 ANQGSEA. V shed 4 bases and J 0 bases; nucleotides not matched to a gene: 1. The CDR3 spans 13 residues.

This clonotype was recorded many times. This chain links TRBV24-1 with TRBJ1-1; a weak D match, TRBD1 (5 bases). The CDR3 length is 12 residues. V was shortened by 3 bases and J by 10 bases, with 11 bases between the two germline ends. Per the germline V gene, CDR1 is KGHDR and CDR2 is SFDVKD. DNA of the CDR3: TGTGCCACCAGTGATAAATGGGGGTCAGCTTTCTTT. It encodes CATSDKWGSAFF.

The chain couples TRBV4-2 to TRBJ2-1; the D gene is possibly TRBD1 (6 bases). V lost 0 bases and J 2 bases, leaving 8 bases between the germline ends. Germline CDR1 is LGHNA and CDR2 is YNFKEQ. The CDR3 loop spans 15 amino acids. The CDR3 DNA reads as TGTGCCAGCAGCCAAGAGGGGGCCCCCTACAATGAGCAGTTCTTC. Translating it yields CASSQEGAPYNEQFF.

A few counts support this clonotype. The V gene is TRBV12-3 or TRBV12-4, the J gene TRBJ1-4; 7 nucleotides line up with TRBD1. The V segment lost 2 bases and the J segment 2 bases; nucleotides outside the gene matches: 2. The CDR3 has 15 residues. The CDR3 loop is CASSLRGQTNEKLFF. CDR3 nucleotide sequence: TGTGCCAGCAGTTTACGGGGACAGACTAATGAAAAACTGTTTTTT.

The V and J genes are TRBV5-5 and TRBJ1-5; D unresolved. The V end lost 1 base, the J end lost 3 bases, and 8 bases lay between the germline ends. The CDR3 sequence is 14 residues long. Germline values: CDR1 SGHKS, CDR2 YYEKEE (reference sequence). The CDR3 protein is CASSLLGINQPQHF. The DNA for the CDR3 is TGTGCCAGCAGCTTGTTAGGGATCAATCAGCCCCAGCATTTT. Drawing the rest from reference TRBV5-5 and TRBJ1-5, the complete variable domain is DAGVTQSPTHLIKTRGQQVTLRCSPISGHKSVSWYQQVLGQGPQFIFQYYEKEERGRGNFPDRFSARQFPNYSSELNVNALLLGDSALYLCASSLLGINQPQHFGDGTRLSIL.

The V and J genes are TRBV6-5 and TRBJ1-1; D gene ambiguous. CDR1 is MNHEY, CDR2 SVGAGI, per germline. The V and J ends lost 2 bases and 4 bases respectively, with 8 bases between them. The CDR3 extends over 13 amino acids. For the CDR3, the DNA is TGTGCCAGCAGTTACCGCCTAGGCACTGAAGCTTTCTTT. This gives the protein CASSYRLGTEAFF.

The chain is built from TRBV5-1 and TRBJ1-1, with no clear D. The CDR3 has 13 amino acids. The V and J ends lost 2 bases and 7 bases respectively, with 12 bases between them. CDR1 is SGHRS, CDR2 YFSETQ, per germline. The CDR3 loop reads CASSFNLLDEAFF. CDR3 coding DNA: TGCGCCAGCAGCTTTAACCTACTGGATGAAGCTTTCTTT.

This chain joins TRBV10-3 and TRBJ2-7; TRBD2 agrees at 7 bases. V lost 5 bases to trimming and J lost 6 bases; unmatched junction nucleotides: 4. Germline V gene sequence: CDR1 ENHRY, CDR2 SYGVKD. The CDR3 totals 12 residues. This CDR3 reads CAISTGGSEQYV. CDR3 nucleotides: TGTGCCATCAGTACCGGGGGGTCCGAGCAGTACGTC.

In this sample, this clonotype turned up a few times. The chain employs TRBV29-1 and TRBJ2-1, with 10 bases lining up with TRBD1. V was clipped by 6 bases and J by 8 bases; unmatched bases: 7. This CDR3 contains 13 residues. Germline assignment: CDR1 SQVTM and CDR2 ANQGSEA. The DNA for the CDR3 is TGCAGCGTCCCACGACAGGGGGCCTATGAGCAGTTCTTC. As protein: CSVPRQGAYEQFF.

The gene calls are TRBV20-1 and TRBJ1-5; tentative D call: TRBD1 (5 bases). The ends were cut back, 4 bases at V and 2 bases at J, with 15 bases in the middle. Germline V gene sequence: CDR1 DFQATT, CDR2 SNEGSKA (reference sequence). This CDR3 is 15 amino acids long. CDR3 bases: TGCAGTGCTACGGGGTTTCTGGGGGGCAATCAGCCCCAGCATTTT. This sequence encodes CSATGFLGGNQPQHF.

This clonotype was counted ten times or more. V is TRBV20-1 and J is TRBJ1-1, with unresolved D. The V and J ends lost 3 bases and 5 bases respectively, with 4 bases between them. Germline CDR1 DFQATT, CDR2 SNEGSKA (reference sequence). The CDR3 loop spans 10 amino acids. The CDR3 DNA sequence: TGCAGTGCTAGGCGGACTGAAGCTTTCTTT. Encoded protein: CSARRTEAFF.

This clonotype was picked up a small number of times. The gene calls are TRBV15 and TRBJ2-7, with D possibly being TRBD1 (8 bases). CDR1 is LNHNV, CDR2 YYDKDF, per germline (reference sequence). This CDR3 spans 16 amino acids. Trimming cost V 5 bases and J 3 bases, with 20 bases left between them. The CDR3 loop is CATSSRTGGEFYEQYF. In DNA, the CDR3 is TGTGCCACCAGCTCCCGTACAGGGGGGGAGTTCTACGAGCAGTACTTC.

This chain connects TRBV5-4 to TRBJ2-5, with 9 bases fitting TRBD2. The CDR3 is 13 amino acids. The ends lost 5 bases at V and 7 bases at J; junction bases unmatched: 6. The germline CDR1 and CDR2 sequences are SGHNT and YYREEE (reference sequence). DNA of the CDR3: TGTGCCAGCAGTTTAGCGGGGGAGGGGACCCAGTACTTC. It encodes CASSLAGEGTQYF. The whole variable domain, filled in from reference TRBV5-4 and TRBJ2-5, reads ETGVTQSPTHLIKTRGQQVTLRCSSQSGHNTVSWYQQALGQGPQFIFQYYREEENGRGNFPPRFSGLQFPNYSSELNVNALELDDSALYLCASSLAGEGTQYFGPGTRLLVL.

This clonotype was seen many times. The chain joins TRBV12-3 or TRBV12-4 to TRBJ2-7; D is undetermined. The CDR3 runs 13 residues. V was cut by 6 bases and J by 0 bases, with 9 bases left in between. CDR3 bases: TGTGCCAGCAGGGGGTACGACTCCTACGAGCAGTACTTC. As protein: CASRGYDSYEQYF.

This clonotype was detected only a few times. The genes are TRBV9 and TRBJ2-7; D call uncertain. Germline loops: CDR1 SGDLS, CDR2 YYNGEE. The CDR3 is 15 amino acids. Trimming stripped 0 bases from V and 3 bases from J, with 13 bases between. The CDR3 sequence is CASSVAGFGHYEQYF. DNA of the CDR3: TGTGCCAGCAGCGTAGCTGGCTTCGGGCACTACGAGCAGTACTTC. Full variable domain (outside the CDR3, taken from reference TRBV9 and TRBJ2-7): DSGVTQTPKHLITATGQRVTLRCSPRSGDLSVYWYQQSLDQGLQFLIQYYNGEERAKGNILERFSAQQFPDLHSELNLSSLELGDSALYFCASSVAGFGHYEQYFGPGTRLTVT.

The chain links TRBV4-1 to TRBJ2-5; D call uncertain. The CDR3 has 15 amino acids. Germline CDR1 is MGHRA and CDR2 is YSYEKL. Trimming left V 1 base short and J 5 bases short, with 14 bases between. CDR3 residues: CASSQGVGRGETQYF. For the CDR3, the DNA is TGCGCCAGCAGCCAAGGAGTGGGTAGAGGCGAGACCCAGTACTTC.

V usage is TRBV5-1 and J usage is TRBJ2-1, with TRBD1 matching 7 bases. CDR3 length: 11 residues. V trimming: 2 bases; J trimming: 14 bases; junction bases outside the gene matches: 4. CDR1 SGHRS and CDR2 YFSETQ come from the germline V gene. The DNA for the CDR3 is TGCGCCAGCAGCTTTGACAGGGTGAAGTTCTTC. Its protein is CASSFDRVKFF.

The gene calls are TRBV5-1 and TRBJ2-1; D is unclear. The CDR3 runs 15 residues. V was trimmed by 0 bases and J by 7 bases, leaving 14 bases between them. CDR1 SGHRS and CDR2 YFSETQ come from the germline V gene. The CDR3 DNA follows: TGCGCCAGCAGCTTGGCCGAATGGGCCAAGAATGAGCAGTTCTTC. This codes for CASSLAEWAKNEQFF.